This TCR beta chain originates from a study of PD-1 blockade in classical Hodgkin lymphoma. Overall study results and limits: Lower baseline TCR diversity marked trial partial responders and progressors. Newly diagnosed patients reportedly had lower baseline TCR diversity than healthy donors. Exclusion covered patients beginning nivolumab under 1 year post-ASCT.

Data came from immunoSEQ multiplex PCR; TCRdb stores just in-frame clones and leaves some out. The sample shows tens of thousands of clones, 65% to 80% of them seen only once. Time point indicated: cycle 4 day 1 (C4D1), after 6 weeks of nivolumab. After autologous stem cell transplantation all patients relapsed, and prior brentuximab vedotin exposure differed between cohorts. The CDR3 extends over 18 amino acids. V lost 7 bases to trimming and J lost 5 bases; unmatched junction nucleotides: 23. Germline CDR1 reads SEHNR; CDR2 reads FQNEAQ (reference sequence). For this clone: Its antigen is still unknown.

The TCR originated in a human donor with classical Hodgkin lymphoma. The material sequenced was peripheral blood mononuclear cells (PBMCs), taken before the fourth cycle of nivolumab. This chain joins TRBV7-9 and TRBJ2-7; TRBD2 matches at 7 bases. The DNA of the CDR3 is TGTGCCAGCACCATACGGCCATGGGGAGGGCCCCCTCCAGACGAGCAGTACTTC. It codes for CASTIRPWGGPPPDEQYF.